This TCR beta chain originates from a study of T cells after yellow fever vaccination. Study background: Each low-cell-number fraction was prepared by means of SMART-Seq v4 Ultra Low Input.

This clonotype turned up a few times. The antigen is unknown. TCRdb recomputed calls from the 5' RACE reads with MiXCR, one row per CDR3 protein. This sample yields more than 300,000 distinct CDR3 sequences, of which around 6.8% are seen a single time; roughly a sixth belongs to the top ten. Points from the study as a whole: Reappearing after the booster were most of the clones from primary vaccination (approximately 96% CD4, around 90% CD8).

Trimming removed 4 bases from V and 1 base from J, with 8 bases in between. Looked up from germline, CDR1 is SGHRS and CDR2 is YFSETQ. The CDR3 is 13 amino acids. This sequence originates from a man aged 18 to 30 who received the YFV17D yellow fever vaccine. The source material was PBMCs, sampled roughly 46 days after the first yellow fever vaccination. The genes are TRBV5-1 and TRBJ2-5, with unresolved D. The CDR3 reads CASSMAAQETQYF. The CDR3 DNA is TGCGCCAGCAGCATGGCGGCCCAAGAGACCCAGTACTTC.